This T cell receptor (beta chain) was sequenced during a study of blood T cell repertoires in COVID-19. Overall study context: Material from acute and convalescent COVID-19 was sourced from the United States, Italy and Spain. Sample material is recorded as cDNA or gDNA derived from T cells, B-cell-depleted T cells, or PBMCs.

Assay used: immunoSEQ multiplex PCR; TCRdb lists only in-frame clones, some missing. Of around 450,000 clones in the sample, around 89% are singletons; the top ten hold roughly 4.3%. Trimming removed 2 bases from V and 5 bases from J, with 16 bases in between. This CDR3 is 15 amino acids long. From germline, CDR1 is SEHNR and CDR2 FQNEAQ (reference sequence). The chain couples TRBV7-9 to TRBJ2-7; TRBD1 is a possible D gene (5 bases). Material for sequencing was peripheral blood. This receptor was obtained from a woman aged 25 to 45 with acute or convalescent COVID-19. The CDR3 coding sequence is TGTGCCAGCAGCTTATCCCAAGGGGCTCTGAACGAGCAGTACTTC. Amino acids: CASSLSQGALNEQYF. Variable domain in full (rest from reference TRBV7-9 and TRBJ2-7): DTGVSQNPRHKITKRGQNVTFRCDPISEHNRLYWYRQTLGQGPEFLTYFQNEAQLEKSRLLSDRFSAERPKGSFSTLEIQRTEQGDSAMYLCASSLSQGALNEQYFGPGTRLTVT.